The T cell receptor beta chain described here comes from a study of blood T cell repertoires in COVID-19. Across the whole study: Acute and convalescent COVID-19 samples came from the United States, Italy and Spain.

From germline, CDR1 is KGHSH and CDR2 LQKENI. The CDR3 runs to 14 residues. Trimming removed 6 bases from V and 2 bases from J, with 14 bases in between. In the study's own analysis: Scientists estimated how many nucleated cells there were by amplifying reference gene primers. Clones were sequenced by immunoSEQ multiplex PCR, and TCRdb holds only the in-frame ones, with some missing. V and J calls plus clone size are reproduced from that table; the DNA served to infer D and trimming. In the table there are approximately 150,000 clones, roughly 85% of which are singletons. The TCR originated in a man aged 40-50 years with acute or convalescent COVID-19. The V call is TRBV18, the J call TRBJ2-7; tentative D call: TRBD2 (6 bases). The material sequenced was peripheral blood. CDR3 DNA: TGTGCCAGCTCCCCCTCCGGAGGGGCCTACGAGCAGTACTTC. Translation gives CASSPSGGAYEQYF.